These T cell receptor beta chains were read from a single sample in a study of blood T cell repertoires in COVID-19. Generated by immunoSEQ multiplex PCR, the TCRdb table keeps only in-frame clones and is missing some. The table lists fewer than 450,000 clones, about 90% of them singletons, with roughly 3% in the top ten. The material sequenced was peripheral blood. Receptors originate from a woman under 30 who had recovered from COVID-19. The CDR3 runs from the conserved cysteine through the conserved F or W. Fields, in order: CDR3 DNA, CDR3 protein, J gene, clone size, D gene, V gene. The D gene is left open where the match is weak. Only some rows state a clone size, as once, few, many or a class for expanded clones.

TGTGCCAGCAGGGCCGAGAGGGATCAGCCCCAGCATTTT	CASRAERDQPQHF	TRBJ1-5	.	.	TRBV2
TGTGCCAGCAGCACGGGACTAGCGGTCCCAGATACGCAGTATTTT	CASSTGLAVPDTQYF	TRBJ2-3	once	TRBD2	TRBV5-8
TGTGCCATATCCCCGGGTCAGGGCTTCACCGGGGAGCTGTTTTTT	CAISPGQGFTGELFF	TRBJ2-2	.	.	TRBV10-3
TGCGCCAGCAGCCAAGTACTAGCGGGAGCCAAAAACATTCAGTACTTC	CASSQVLAGAKNIQYF	TRBJ2-4	.	TRBD2	TRBV4-1
TGTGCCAGCAGCGAGGGGCAGTTGGATACGCAGTATTTT	CASSEGQLDTQYF	TRBJ2-3	.	.	TRBV9
TGTGCCAGCTTCACCATAAGAGGTCAGGGGGCAAAGACCCAGTACTTC	CASFTIRGQGAKTQYF	TRBJ2-5	.	TRBD1	TRBV18
TGTGCCAGCAGCCCGAGGGGGCTAGCGGGTGGCTACAATGAGCAGTTCTTC	CASSPRGLAGGYNEQFF	TRBJ2-1	.	.	TRBV11-2
TGTGCCAGCAGCTCCCTTCTACAGCCACAGGAATTTAACACCGGGGAGCTGTTTTTT	CASSSLLQPQEFNTGELFF	TRBJ2-2	few	.	TRBV7-9
TGTGCTAGTGAAACGGGAGGTTTGGGCAATCAGCCCCAGCATTTT	CASETGGLGNQPQHF	TRBJ1-5	.	.	TRBV12-5
TGTGCCAGCTCAACCCAGCGGGACAGGTCACACGAGACCCAGTACTTC	CASSTQRDRSHETQYF	TRBJ2-5	.	.	TRBV18
TGTGCCAGCAGCCGTAATATCTGGGGCTCACCCCTCCACTTT	CASSRNIWGSPLHF	TRBJ1-6	few	.	TRBV7-9
TGCGCCAGCAGCACCGGGTCCGGGAATTCACCCCTCCACTTT	CASSTGSGNSPLHF	TRBJ1-6	.	.	TRBV10-1
TGTGCCAGCAGCCAATTCCGACGGGGCACAGATACGCAGTATTTT	CASSQFRRGTDTQYF	TRBJ2-3	.	.	TRBV3-1/TRBV3-2
TGTGCCAGTAGCAGAGATACAGGGGACACCATATATTTT	CASSRDTGDTIYF	TRBJ1-3	.	TRBD1	TRBV19
TGTGCCAGCATCACCGCGAGGCCCGGGGCCAACGTCCTGACTTTC	CASITARPGANVLTF	TRBJ2-6	few	.	TRBV7-9
TGCGCCAGCAGCCTCCTGGTGGGCCCGGGGTATGGCTACACCTTC	CASSLLVGPGYGYTF	TRBJ1-2	.	.	TRBV4-1
TGCGCCAGCAAAAGACATTACGGGAGCGGGAATGAGCAGTTCTTC	CASKRHYGSGNEQFF	TRBJ2-1	once	.	TRBV5-1
TGTGCCAGCAGTAACACAGGAGCCGCTAGCACAGATACGCAGTATTTT	CASSNTGAASTDTQYF	TRBJ2-3	.	.	TRBV7-2
TGTGCCAGCAGCTTAAATCGGGGTTTGGGCTATGGCTACACCTTC	CASSLNRGLGYGYTF	TRBJ1-2	few	.	TRBV7-9
TGTGCCACCAGAGGGACAGGACAAGAGACCCAGTACTTC	CATRGTGQETQYF	TRBJ2-5	.	TRBD1	TRBV24-1
TGTGCCACCAGCACTCCGGAGCGACGAACGAACACCGGGGAGCTGTTTTTT	CATSTPERRTNTGELFF	TRBJ2-2	.	.	TRBV15
TGTGCCAGCAGCTTAGTCGACTCTAGCGCCGGGGAGCTGTTTTTT	CASSLVDSSAGELFF	TRBJ2-2	.	.	TRBV7-9
TGTGCCAGCAGCTTAGATTCCTACACCGGGGAGCTGTTTTTT	CASSLDSYTGELFF	TRBJ2-2	.	.	TRBV7-2
TGTGCCAGCAGCGTGAGAGAGGGTCCTAGGGATGGCTACACCTTC	CASSVREGPRDGYTF	TRBJ1-2	.	.	TRBV9
TGTGCCAGCAGTCGGACAGGGGGAGGGTGGACTGAAGCTTTCTTT	CASSRTGGGWTEAFF	TRBJ1-1	.	TRBD1	TRBV6-2/TRBV6-3
TGTGCCAGCAGCTTGGCCGGGGTACATGGAAACACCATATATTTT	CASSLAGVHGNTIYF	TRBJ1-3	.	.	TRBV5-6
TGCGCCAGCAGCTTGGGTAGCGGACTAAACACAGATACGCAGTATTTT	CASSLGSGLNTDTQYF	TRBJ2-3	.	.	TRBV5-1
TGTGCCTGGAGCACTAACTATGGCTACACCTTC	CAWSTNYGYTF	TRBJ1-2	.	.	TRBV30
TGTGCCAGCAGCTTTCGAGGAAATGAAAAACTGTTTTTT	CASSFRGNEKLFF	TRBJ1-4	.	.	TRBV5-5
TGCGCCAGCAGCATGGACCCTCGACTGGACTTTGAGCAGTTCTTC	CASSMDPRLDFEQFF	TRBJ2-1	once	.	TRBV5-1
TGTGCCTGGAGTTCGGGACAGGGCGGTGGTGAGACCCAGTACTTC	CAWSSGQGGGETQYF	TRBJ2-5	.	TRBD1	TRBV30
TGTGCCATCAGTGAAGACGGGACAGGGGTTAGCAATCAGCCCCAGCATTTT	CAISEDGTGVSNQPQHF	TRBJ1-5	.	TRBD1	TRBV10-3
TGCGCCAGCAGCCAAGATCAGGGGACCACCGGGGAGCTGTTTTTT	CASSQDQGTTGELFF	TRBJ2-2	few	.	TRBV4-1
TGTGCCACCAGTGATCAGGGCTACTATGGCTACACCTTC	CATSDQGYYGYTF	TRBJ1-2	.	.	TRBV24-1
TGTGCCAGTAGTGTCGACAGAAATCAGCCCCAGCATTTT	CASSVDRNQPQHF	TRBJ1-5	.	.	TRBV19
TGTGCTAGTGGTTTGTTTAACCGGGCCAGAGGGGGCTACACCTTC	CASGLFNRARGGYTF	TRBJ1-2	.	.	TRBV12-5
TGTGCCAGCAGCCCCCTGGAGGGAGTGACCAATGAGCAGTTCTTC	CASSPLEGVTNEQFF	TRBJ2-1	.	.	TRBV6-2/TRBV6-3
TGTGCCAGCAGTTACTCGGGACAGGGGATGGGCGGGGAGCTGTTTTTT	CASSYSGQGMGGELFF	TRBJ2-2	.	TRBD1	TRBV6-7
TGCGCCAGCAGCCAAGATCTCGGGCGGGGCTCCTACAATGAGCAGTTCTTC	CASSQDLGRGSYNEQFF	TRBJ2-1	.	.	TRBV4-1
TGTGCCAGCACCCAGGCCACGGGGGGTAATTCACCCCTCCACTTT	CASTQATGGNSPLHF	TRBJ1-6	.	.	TRBV11-2
TGTGCCAGCAGCGCGGGAGGGGCACGCGGAGAGACCCAGTACTTC	CASSAGGARGETQYF	TRBJ2-5	.	TRBD2	TRBV9
TGTGCCACCAGTGATTTAGGCGGGAGGTCCTACAATGAGCAGTTCTTC	CATSDLGGRSYNEQFF	TRBJ2-1	.	TRBD2	TRBV24-1
TGTGCCAGTAGTATCAGGGGGGAGTCCTACAATGAGCAGTTCTTC	CASSIRGESYNEQFF	TRBJ2-1	.	.	TRBV19
TGTGCCTGCCGGACCGGGGTGATAGATACGCAGTATTTT	CACRTGVIDTQYF	TRBJ2-3	.	.	TRBV30
TGCGCCAGCAGCCAACCCGACAGGAGTAACTATGGCTACACCTTC	CASSQPDRSNYGYTF	TRBJ1-2	once	.	TRBV4-1